This T cell receptor beta chain came from a study of follicular helper T cells after annual influenza vaccination. Study-wide results and limits: Most later recoveries of Day 7 ICOS+CD38+ clones were ICOS-CD38- cTfh. Productive TCRB sequences came from only roughly 9-21% of cells.

Concerning this clone itself: The target antigen is unknown.

Data came from immunoSEQ multiplex PCR; TCRdb stores just in-frame clones and leaves some out. Of about 7,800 clones in the sample, roughly 85% were seen once. The germline CDR1 and CDR2 sequences are MNHEY and SVGAGI. Trimming removed 6 bases at V and 4 bases at J, with 15 bases between. The CDR3 has 14 amino acids. Time point in this sample: 2014-2015 season, 7 days after vaccination. This sample comprised CXCR5+ CD38- circulating T follicular helper cells from blood, obtained 7 days after influenza vaccination. Subset indicated: circulating Tfh, non-naive CD4+CXCR5+PD-1+ (ICOS+CD38+ or ICOS-CD38-). The receptor was isolated from an adult who received the influenza vaccine. The rearrangement joins TRBV6-5 to TRBJ1-2; tentatively, D is TRBD1 (5 bases). CDR3 sequence (DNA): TGTGCCAGCAGAATCGACAGCCGACGCTATGGCTACACCTTC. This codes for CASRIDSRRYGYTF.